Included here is one T cell receptor beta chain sequence, with context. Antigen specificity is unknown. The junction had 7 bases not matched to a gene; V was cut back by 2 bases and J by 4 bases. The CDR3 spans 16 residues. Per germline, CDR1 MNHEY and CDR2 SVGAGI. Sequencing of the DNA from cultured CD4+ T cells was carried out with the Oncomine TCR Beta short-read assay. One entry per CDR3 protein results from TCRdb running MiXCR on the PCR reads. This repertoire shows around 20,000 distinct CDR3 sequences, 50% found once; its top ten account for 6.5%. These data originate in a study of vaccination and CD4 T cells after COVID-19. About the study: The convalescents comprised six males and four females, two of them Hispanic. The stimulating agents, overlapping spike peptides, came from SARS-CoV-2, HCoV-NL63, HCoV-OC43 and HCoV-229E. Notes on the study in general: Within convalescent individuals, 304 out of 307 vaccine-specific clones proved to be spike mono-reactive. Apart from involving relatively few convalescent patients, the work omitted early post-infection timepoints.

This sample's treatment: approximately 9-day PBMC culture with coronavirus spike peptide pools or control peptides (ViraFEST assay). V is TRBV6-5 and J is TRBJ2-2, with TRBD1 matching 7 bases. The receptor was isolated from a human donor who had recovered from COVID-19. Material for sequencing was CD4+ T cells from blood, cultured in vitro. CDR3 sequence reads: CASSYPQRGPTGELFF. The CDR3 DNA is TGTGCCAGCAGTTACCCCCAGAGGGGGCCCACCGGGGAGCTGTTTTTT.